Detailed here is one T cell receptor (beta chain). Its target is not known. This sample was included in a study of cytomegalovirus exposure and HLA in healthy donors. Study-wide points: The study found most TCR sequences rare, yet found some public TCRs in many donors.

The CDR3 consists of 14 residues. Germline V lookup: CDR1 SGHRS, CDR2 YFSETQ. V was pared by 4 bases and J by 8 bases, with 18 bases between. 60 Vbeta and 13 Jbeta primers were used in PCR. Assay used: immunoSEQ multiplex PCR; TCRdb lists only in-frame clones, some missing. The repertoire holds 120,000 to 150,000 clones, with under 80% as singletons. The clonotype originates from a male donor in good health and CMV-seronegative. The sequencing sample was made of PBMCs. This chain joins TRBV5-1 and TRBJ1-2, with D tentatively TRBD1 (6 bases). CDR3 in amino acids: CASSLNTGPLGYTF. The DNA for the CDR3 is TGCGCCAGCAGCCTAAATACAGGGCCGCTGGGCTACACCTTC.